The 29 T cell receptor beta chains below come from one sample, sequenced in a study of T-cell memory formation after mild COVID-19. One entry per CDR3 protein, called by TCRdb with MiXCR from the 5' RACE reads. This sample carries approximately 150,000 distinct CDR3 sequences, around 13% of them seen once, and the ten largest clones take over 12%. Sequencing used PBMCs or a T cell subset sorted from them (not recorded which). The receptors originated from an adult woman who had mild COVID-19 (a few samples of this study predate the infection). Cell type and time point are not known.

This chain links TRBV20-1 with TRBJ2-7, with no clear D. The CDR3 has 15 residues. The germline V and J ends were trimmed by 5 bases and 2 bases, with 19 bases remaining between them. Germline lookup yields CDR1 DFQATT and CDR2 SNEGSKA (reference sequence). DNA of the CDR3: TGCAGTGCTCCCCCGTCCGGGCTAGGGCCCTACGAGCAGTACTTC. Its protein is CSAPPSGLGPYEQYF.

This chain joins TRBV7-9 and TRBJ2-1; TRBD2 is a possible D gene (5 bases). This CDR3 has 15 residues. V dropped 5 bases and J dropped 4 bases, with 15 bases sitting between them. From germline, CDR1 is SEHNR and CDR2 FQNEAQ (reference sequence). CDR3 residues: CASSPGNVPYNEQFF. The CDR3 DNA sequence: TGTGCCAGCAGCCCCGGGAACGTCCCTTACAATGAGCAGTTCTTC.

This clonotype has a handful of counts. The CDR3 sequence: CSARGPYSSYNEQFF. DNA for the CDR3: TGCAGTGCTAGAGGACCTTACAGCTCCTACAATGAGCAGTTCTTC. This sequence joins TRBV20-1 and TRBJ2-1; D is undetermined. Germline V gives CDR1 DFQATT, CDR2 SNEGSKA (reference sequence). The CDR3 is 15 residues long. V was shortened by 1 base and J by 0 bases, with 10 bases between the two germline ends.

This rearrangement joins TRBV19 to TRBJ1-6, with 8 bases identical to TRBD1. This CDR3 region has 14 residues. Germline V lookup: CDR1 LNHDA, CDR2 SQIVND (reference sequence). Trimming cost V 0 bases and J 10 bases; bases outside gene matches: 2. CDR3 sequence (DNA): TGTGCCAGTAGTATAGAGGGGGACAGGTCACCCCTCCACTTT. Translation: CASSIEGDRSPLHF.

The chain uses TRBV12-3 or TRBV12-4 and TRBJ2-5, with 9 nucleotides matching TRBD2. This CDR3 has 16 residues. Trimming cost V 3 bases and J 2 bases; bases outside gene matches: 7. The CDR3 loop is CASSLWASGAQETQYF. The CDR3, as DNA: TGTGCCAGCAGTTTGTGGGCTAGCGGGGCACAAGAGACCCAGTACTTC.

V gene TRBV29-1 combines with J gene TRBJ2-3; 7 nucleotides agree with TRBD1. The CDR3 length is 14 residues. In germline, CDR1 is SQVTM, CDR2 ANQGSEA. Trimming at V came to 5 bases and at J to 5 bases, leaving 10 bases not matched to a gene. The CDR3 DNA is TGCAGCGTTACCAGGGGGTTCCTTGAAGATACGCAGTATTTT. Residues: CSVTRGFLEDTQYF.

In this sample, this clonotype turned up a few times. The chain is built from TRBV4-2 and TRBJ1-5; D not certain. Germline assignment: CDR1 LGHNA and CDR2 YNFKEQ. This CDR3 is 15 amino acids long. With 4 bases removed from V and 2 bases from J, the gap between germline ends came to 12 bases. CDR3 sequence (DNA): TGTGCCAGCAGCCCAGAGGTCTATGGCAATCAGCCCCAGCATTTT. Protein: CASSPEVYGNQPQHF.

In this sample, this clonotype turned up a few times. The chain carries TRBV7-6 and TRBJ2-7, with 7 bases lining up with TRBD1. Germline CDR1 reads SGHVS; CDR2 reads FNYEAQ. The CDR3 is 13 amino acids. V was pared by 4 bases and J by 6 bases, with 6 bases of the junction left unmatched. In DNA form, the CDR3 reads TGTGCCAGCAGCTCGACAGGGTTGGGCGAGCAGTACTTC. Translating it yields CASSSTGLGEQYF.

A few counts support this clonotype. The chain employs TRBV5-6 and TRBJ2-1; D is uncertain. V shed 3 bases and J shed 8 bases, with 15 bases lying between them. The CDR3 runs 14 residues. The germline CDR1 and CDR2 sequences are SGHDT and YYEEEE. CDR3 DNA: TGTGCCAGCAGCTCCTCTCCGGCCGACCATGAGCAGTTCTTC. Protein product: CASSSSPADHEQFF. The full variable domain, with the rest looked up from reference TRBV5-6 and TRBJ2-1, is DAGVTQSPTHLIKTRGQQVTLRCSPKSGHDTVSWYQQALGQGPQFIFQYYEEEERQRGNFPDRFSGHQFPNYSSELNVNALLLGDSALYLCASSSSPADHEQFFGPGTRLTVL.

The rearrangement joins TRBV6-5 to TRBJ2-5, with 11 positions matching TRBD1. Germline V gives CDR1 MNHEY, CDR2 SVGAGI. The V gene end was trimmed by 6 bases and the J gene end by 1 base; junction bases not matched to a gene: 13. CDR3 length: 18 residues. CDR3 sequence (DNA): TGTGCCAGCAGGGGATGGACAGGGGGCGTCGGTCCCCAAGAGACCCAGTACTTC. Protein product: CASRGWTGGVGPQETQYF.

V and J are TRBV7-9 and TRBJ1-1; 7 bases match TRBD1. J lost 2 bases, V lost 4 bases, and 4 bases had no gene match. Germline values: CDR1 SEHNR, CDR2 FQNEAQ (reference sequence). The CDR3 is 14 amino acids. DNA for the CDR3: TGTGCCAGCAGCTCCCGGGACAGTAACACTGAAGCTTTCTTT. Its translation is CASSSRDSNTEAFF.

A few counts support this clonotype. The chain couples TRBV10-3 to TRBJ2-2, with D tentatively TRBD2 (6 bases). The CDR3 is made up of 17 amino acids. The V gene lost 3 bases and the J gene lost 2 bases, with 16 bases spanning the gap. Per germline, CDR1 ENHRY and CDR2 SYGVKD. The CDR3: CAISDFGSGLNTGELFF. CDR3 in DNA: TGTGCCATCAGTGACTTCGGAAGCGGGCTAAACACCGGGGAGCTGTTTTTT.

This clonotype was seen more than once but under ten times. V gene TRBV7-2 combines with J gene TRBJ2-7, with D uncertain. CDR3 size: 14 residues. CDR1 and CDR2 from the germline V gene are SGHTA and FQGNSA. V dropped 0 bases and J dropped 4 bases, with 10 bases sitting between them. The CDR3 reads CASSLAPVVYEQYF. The CDR3 coding sequence is TGTGCCAGCAGCTTAGCTCCGGTGGTATACGAGCAGTACTTC.

The CDR3 reads CASRLRNTGELFF. CDR3 DNA: TGTGCCAGTAGACTAAGGAACACCGGGGAGCTGTTTTTT. The chain links TRBV19 to TRBJ2-2; D gene unclear. The germline V and J ends were trimmed by 6 bases and 1 base, with 6 bases remaining between them. CDR1 is LNHDA, CDR2 SQIVND, per germline (reference sequence). The CDR3 loop spans 13 amino acids.

The table lists this clonotype with many counts. The V and J genes are TRBV3-1 and TRBJ2-5, with D uncertain. Germline CDR1 reads LGHDT; CDR2 reads YNNKEL (reference sequence). V lost 2 bases and J 5 bases, leaving 6 bases between the germline ends. The CDR3 runs 12 residues. CDR3 in amino acids: CASSQKMETQYF. CDR3 DNA: TGTGCCAGCAGCCAAAAGATGGAGACCCAGTACTTC.

Note on this clonotype: One junction end disagrees with the germline gene, perhaps due to a read error. The chain employs TRBV29-1 and TRBJ2-1, with 10 positions matching TRBD2. CDR1 is SQVTM and CDR2 is ANQGSEA in the germline V gene. CDR3 length: 12 amino acids. The DNA of the CDR3 is TGCAGCGTTGAATTGAGCGGGAGGGAGCGGTTCTTC. It yields the protein CSVELSGRERFF.

This chain connects TRBV4-3 to TRBJ2-3; 10 nucleotides line up with TRBD2. This CDR3 has 16 residues. J gave up 5 bases and V 1 base, and 6 bases lay outside the gene matches. CDR1 is LGHNA and CDR2 is YSLEER in the germline V gene. DNA for the CDR3: TGCGCCAGCAGCCAAGGGCTAGCGGGAGTTATAGATACGCAGTATTTT. It is translated as CASSQGLAGVIDTQYF.

This clonotype was seen once. CDR3 coding DNA: TGCGCCAGCAGCTTGGCTTCGGGGTTTGACACAGATACGCAGTATTTT. It translates to CASSLASGFDTDTQYF. The rearrangement links TRBV5-1 to TRBJ2-3, with a possible D match to TRBD2 (5 bases). The CDR3 runs 16 residues. CDR1 and CDR2 (germline): SGHRS, YFSETQ. Trimming cost V 0 bases and J 2 bases, with 13 bases left between them.

This clonotype was picked up a small number of times. The chain has TRBV7-9 and TRBJ1-2; weak D call: TRBD1 (6 bases). The CDR3 runs to 14 residues. V was pared by 4 bases and J by 0 bases, with 9 bases between. CDR1 and CDR2 from the germline V gene are SEHNR and FQNEAQ (reference sequence). The CDR3 spells CASSSWTANYGYTF. CDR3 in DNA: TGTGCCAGCAGCTCCTGGACAGCTAACTATGGCTACACCTTC.

This sequence joins TRBV5-1 and TRBJ1-5; D is uncertain. In germline, CDR1 is SGHRS, CDR2 YFSETQ. The CDR3 contains 16 residues. V dropped 0 bases and J dropped 0 bases, with 10 bases sitting between them. CDR3 amino acids: CASSLDGLYSNQPQHF. Written as DNA, the CDR3 is TGCGCCAGCAGCTTGGATGGTTTATATAGCAATCAGCCCCAGCATTTT. Full variable domain (outside the CDR3, taken from reference TRBV5-1 and TRBJ1-5): KAGVTQTPRYLIKTRGQQVTLSCSPISGHRSVSWYQQTPGQGLQFLFEYFSETQRNKGNFPGRFSGRQFSNSRSEMNVSTLELGDSALYLCASSLDGLYSNQPQHFGDGTRLSIL.

The rearrangement joins TRBV14 to TRBJ2-7; D assignment may be TRBD1 or TRBD2 (6 bases each). V lost 0 bases and J lost 2, with 23 bases in between. Germline values: CDR1 SGHDN, CDR2 FVKESK. There are 19 residues in the CDR3. The chain's CDR3 is CASSQEWGQGGALAYEQYF. CDR3 bases: TGTGCCAGCAGCCAAGAGTGGGGGCAAGGAGGGGCGCTGGCCTACGAGCAGTACTTC.

The chain recombines TRBV10-3 with TRBJ2-1; D uncertain. V lost 0 bases and J 6 bases, leaving 12 bases between the germline ends. Germline-derived CDR1 and CDR2 are ENHRY and SYGVKD. This CDR3 is 15 amino acids long. The CDR3 spells CAISESSRSPNEQFF. CDR3 coding DNA: TGTGCCATCAGTGAGTCAAGTAGGTCACCCAATGAGCAGTTCTTC.

The J gene is TRBJ2-7, the V gene TRBV7-6; a possible D gene is TRBD1 (6 bases). Germline V CDR1 and CDR2: SGHVS, FNYEAQ. The CDR3 loop spans 16 amino acids. Trimming pared 4 bases from V and 6 bases from J, leaving 22 bases between. CDR3 residues: CASSYGTGQGMSEQYF. The CDR3 bases are TGTGCCAGCAGCTACGGGACGGGGCAGGGGATGAGCGAGCAGTACTTC.

This clonotype has only a few counts. The chain has TRBV9 and TRBJ2-7, with 11 bases that match TRBD2. Germline V gene lookup returns CDR1 SGDLS and CDR2 YYNGEE. The CDR3 loop spans 19 amino acids. V shed 3 bases, J shed 10 bases, and the junction held 24 bases outside the gene matches. In nucleotides, the CDR3 is TGTGCCAGCAGCGCTGGCACCGGGACTAGCGGCCCCACCTATGCTGTTCAGTACTTC. As protein: CASSAGTGTSGPTYAVQYF.

This clonotype was recorded a few times. The genes are TRBV7-6 and TRBJ1-4; 11 positions agree with TRBD1. Germline V gene sequence: CDR1 SGHVS, CDR2 FNYEAQ. V was pared by 3 bases and J by 8 bases, with 2 bases of the junction left unmatched. This CDR3 is built from 14 residues. CDR3: CASSLGQGGEKLFF. For the CDR3, the DNA is TGTGCCAGCAGCTTGGGACAGGGGGGCGAAAAACTGTTTTTT.

This clonotype was picked up a small number of times. The CDR3: CASTARRYEQYF. In nucleotides, the CDR3 is TGTGCCAGCACCGCCCGGAGGTACGAGCAGTACTTC. This sequence joins TRBV6-2 or TRBV6-3 and TRBJ2-7; perhaps TRBD2 as D (5 bases). In germline, CDR1 is MNHEY, CDR2 SVGEGT. The germline V and J ends were trimmed by 7 bases and 4 bases, with 11 bases remaining between them. CDR3 length: 12 amino acids.

V gene TRBV7-2 combines with J gene TRBJ2-1, with D perhaps TRBD2 (5 bases). In germline, CDR1 is SGHTA, CDR2 FQGNSA. V lost 4 bases and J lost 8, with 27 bases in between. This CDR3 is built from 18 residues. CDR3 amino acids: CASSSLPPHWRAIDEQFF. The CDR3 bases are TGTGCCAGCAGCTCCCTTCCCCCCCATTGGCGGGCCATCGATGAGCAGTTCTTC.

The table lists this clonotype with a few counts. The rearrangement joins TRBV4-1 to TRBJ2-3, with 9 nucleotides matching TRBD2. CDR3 length equals 16 residues. V lost 1 base, J lost 1 base, and 3 bases stayed unmatched. The germline V gene encodes CDR1 MGHRA and CDR2 YSYEKL. Here the CDR3 DNA reads TGCGCCAGCAGCCAAGTGGGCGGGGGGGGCACAGATACGCAGTATTTT. Amino acid sequence: CASSQVGGGGTDTQYF.

This clonotype was recorded a few times. The chain joins TRBV7-6 to TRBJ2-7, with 12 bases identical to TRBD2. V was clipped by 1 base and J by 7 bases; unmatched bases: 14. The germline V gene encodes CDR1 SGHVS and CDR2 FNYEAQ. The CDR3 extends over 18 amino acids. The CDR3 loop is CASSLGETSGGPLGEQYF. CDR3 nucleotide sequence: TGTGCCAGCAGCTTAGGAGAGACTAGCGGGGGCCCCTTAGGGGAGCAGTACTTC. Drawing the rest from reference TRBV7-6 and TRBJ2-7, the complete variable domain is GAGVSQSPRYKVTKRGQDVALRCDPISGHVSLYWYRQALGQGPEFLTYFNYEAQQDKSGLPNDRFSAERPEGSISTLTIQRTEQRDSAMYRCASSLGETSGGPLGEQYFGPGTRLTVT.